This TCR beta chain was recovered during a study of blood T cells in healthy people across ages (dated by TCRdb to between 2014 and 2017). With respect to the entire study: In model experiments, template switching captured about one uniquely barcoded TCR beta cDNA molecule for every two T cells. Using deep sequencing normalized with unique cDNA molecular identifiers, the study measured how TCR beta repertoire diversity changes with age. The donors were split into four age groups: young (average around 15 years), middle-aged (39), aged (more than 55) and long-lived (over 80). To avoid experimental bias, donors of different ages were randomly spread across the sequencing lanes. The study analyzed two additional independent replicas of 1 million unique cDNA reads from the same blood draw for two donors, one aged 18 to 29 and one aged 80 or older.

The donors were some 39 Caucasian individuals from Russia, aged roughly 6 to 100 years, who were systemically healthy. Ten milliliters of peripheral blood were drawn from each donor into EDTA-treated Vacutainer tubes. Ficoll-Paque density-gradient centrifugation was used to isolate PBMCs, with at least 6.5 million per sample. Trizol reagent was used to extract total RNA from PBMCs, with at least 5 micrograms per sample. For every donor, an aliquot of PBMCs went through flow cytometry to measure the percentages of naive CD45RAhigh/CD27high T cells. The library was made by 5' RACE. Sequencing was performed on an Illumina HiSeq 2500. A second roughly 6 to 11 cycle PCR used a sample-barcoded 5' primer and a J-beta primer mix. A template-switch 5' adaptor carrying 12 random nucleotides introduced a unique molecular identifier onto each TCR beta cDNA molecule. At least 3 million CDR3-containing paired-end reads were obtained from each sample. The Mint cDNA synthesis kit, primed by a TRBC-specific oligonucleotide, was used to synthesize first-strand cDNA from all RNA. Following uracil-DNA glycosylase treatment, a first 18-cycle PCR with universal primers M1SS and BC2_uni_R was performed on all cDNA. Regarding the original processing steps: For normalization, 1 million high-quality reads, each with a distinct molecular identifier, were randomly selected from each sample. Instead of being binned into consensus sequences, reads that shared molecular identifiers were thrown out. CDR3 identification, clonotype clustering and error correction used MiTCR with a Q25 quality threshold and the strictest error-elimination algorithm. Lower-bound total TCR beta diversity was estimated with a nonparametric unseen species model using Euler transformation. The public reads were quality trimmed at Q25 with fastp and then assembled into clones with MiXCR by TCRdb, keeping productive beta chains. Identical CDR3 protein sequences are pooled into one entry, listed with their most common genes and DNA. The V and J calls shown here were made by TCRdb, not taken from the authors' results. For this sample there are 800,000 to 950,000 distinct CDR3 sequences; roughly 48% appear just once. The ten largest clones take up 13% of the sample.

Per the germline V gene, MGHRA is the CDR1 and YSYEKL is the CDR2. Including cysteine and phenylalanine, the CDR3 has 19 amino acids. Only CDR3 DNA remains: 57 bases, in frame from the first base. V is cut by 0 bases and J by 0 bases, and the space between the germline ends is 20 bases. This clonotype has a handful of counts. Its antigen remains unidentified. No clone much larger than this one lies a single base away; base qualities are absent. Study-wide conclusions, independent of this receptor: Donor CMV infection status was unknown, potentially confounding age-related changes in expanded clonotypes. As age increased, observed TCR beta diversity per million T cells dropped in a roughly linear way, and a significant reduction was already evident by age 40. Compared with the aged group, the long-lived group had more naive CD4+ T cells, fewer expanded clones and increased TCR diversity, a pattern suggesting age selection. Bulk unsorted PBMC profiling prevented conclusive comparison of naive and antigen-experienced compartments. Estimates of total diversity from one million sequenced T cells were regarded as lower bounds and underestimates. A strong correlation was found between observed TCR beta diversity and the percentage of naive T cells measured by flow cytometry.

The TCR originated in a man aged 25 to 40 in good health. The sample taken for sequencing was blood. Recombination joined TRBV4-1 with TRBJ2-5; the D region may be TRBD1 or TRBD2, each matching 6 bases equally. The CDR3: CASSQDPYPPGAYQETQYF. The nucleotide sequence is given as TGCGCCAGCAGCCAAGATCCTTATCCCCCGGGGGCGTACCAAGAGACCCAGTACTTC.